Each of the 22 T cell receptor beta chains below was sequenced from the same sample in a study of beta chain features in type 1 diabetes. cDNA synthesis used the whole RNA isolate, giving expressed TCRB sequences. Clones were read by immunoSEQ multiplex PCR, and TCRdb kept only the in-frame ones, dropping some. Here the sample spans roughly 380,000 clones, less than 20% being singletons. The sample comprised naive CD4+ T cells from blood. These TCRs come from a young woman in good health.

This clone was counted between two and nine times. This chain joins TRBV7-2 and TRBJ2-7, with D uncertain. Trimming cost V 4 bases and J 0 bases, with 16 bases left between them. This CDR3 is 16 amino acids long. Germline assignment: CDR1 SGHTA and CDR2 FQGNSA. CDR3 region: CASSYRVISSSYEQYF. The CDR3 nucleotides read TGTGCCAGCAGCTACCGGGTCATTTCAAGCTCCTACGAGCAGTACTTC.

This clone was picked up a small number of times. The chain employs TRBV4-3 and TRBJ2-7; TRBD2 agrees at 9 bases. J lost 7 bases, V lost 4 bases, and 14 bases had no gene match. Germline CDR1 reads LGHNA; CDR2 reads YSLEER. The CDR3 totals 16 residues. The CDR3 here is CASSPQGHSGGREQYF. The CDR3 DNA reads TGCGCCAGCAGCCCCCAAGGCCATAGCGGGGGTCGTGAGCAGTACTTC.

This clone showed up just a few times. The V call is TRBV7-2, the J call TRBJ1-6; 7 nucleotides agree with TRBD1. In germline, CDR1 is SGHTA, CDR2 FQGNSA. CDR3 size: 13 residues. After removal of 5 bases from V and 11 bases from J, the junction contained 6 bases not matched to a gene. CDR3 sequence reads: CASSVDRVAPLHF. DNA of the CDR3: TGTGCCAGCAGCGTCGACAGGGTGGCACCCCTCCACTTT.

This clone has just a few counts. This chain joins TRBV6-5 and TRBJ2-1, with TRBD2 matching over 8 bases. From germline, CDR1 is MNHEY and CDR2 SVGAGI. The CDR3 runs to 15 residues. Trimming took 2 bases from V and 4 from J; bases not matched to a gene: 4. CDR3 in amino acids: CASSYGLAAYNEQFF. Written as DNA, the CDR3 is TGTGCCAGCAGTTACGGACTAGCAGCTTACAATGAGCAGTTCTTC.

The chain couples TRBV29-1 to TRBJ2-2; a possible D gene is TRBD2 (5 bases). V lost 7 bases and J 6 bases, leaving 18 bases between the germline ends. CDR1 is SQVTM, CDR2 ANQGSEA, per germline. The CDR3 is made up of 14 amino acids. CDR3 sequence reads: CSAERYGKAGELFF. The CDR3 DNA reads TGCAGCGCCGAAAGATACGGGAAAGCCGGGGAGCTGTTTTTT.

V and J are TRBV7-9 and TRBJ1-2; TRBD1 matches 9 bases. The junction had 5 bases not matched to a gene; V was cut back by 5 bases and J by 7 bases. There are 13 residues in the CDR3. In germline, CDR1 is SEHNR, CDR2 FQNEAQ (reference sequence). The CDR3 protein is CASSPPGQGGYTF. CDR3 sequence (DNA): TGTGCCAGCAGCCCCCCGGGACAGGGTGGCTACACCTTC.

The V call is TRBV5-4, the J call TRBJ2-5, with unresolved D. Germline CDR1 SGHNT, CDR2 YYREEE (reference sequence). V was clipped by 5 bases and J by 7 bases, with 15 bases between them. CDR3 length equals 13 residues. The CDR3 DNA sequence: TGTGCCAGCAGTACCCTCCTCTCCGGGACCCAGTACTTC. It translates to CASSTLLSGTQYF.

The rearrangement links TRBV7-2 to TRBJ1-5; 7 bases map to TRBD1. V lost 1 base and J lost 4; bases outside the gene matches: 4. This CDR3 is built from 15 residues. Germline CDR1 reads SGHTA; CDR2 reads FQGNSA. CDR3 DNA: TGTGCCAGCAGCTTAGAGGGCAGGGGGAATCAGCCCCAGCATTTT. Its protein product is CASSLEGRGNQPQHF.

This chain uses TRBV30 with TRBJ2-1; D call uncertain. This CDR3 region has 16 residues. The germline V and J ends were trimmed by 2 bases and 0 bases, with 14 bases remaining between them. The germline V gene encodes CDR1 GTSNPN and CDR2 SVGIG (reference sequence). CDR3 loop: CAWSPVALTSYNEQFF. CDR3 sequence (DNA): TGTGCCTGGAGTCCGGTCGCCTTAACCTCCTACAATGAGCAGTTCTTC.

Turning to this clone: This CDR3 is also generated by other DNA sequences in the sample. The chain uses TRBV5-1 and TRBJ1-1, with 8 bases identical to TRBD1. With 3 bases clipped from V and 1 base from J, the junction kept 2 bases outside the gene matches. Germline loops: CDR1 SGHRS, CDR2 YFSETQ. The CDR3 is 14 amino acids. CDR3 amino acids: CASSSGTGNTEAFF. CDR3 DNA: TGCGCCAGCAGCTCCGGGACAGGGAACACTGAAGCTTTCTTT.

This clone has just a few counts. This chain uses TRBV7-9 with TRBJ2-7; the match to TRBD2 covers 9 bases. The trim removed 8 bases at V and 2 bases at J, leaving 10 bases unmatched. The CDR3 loop spans 15 amino acids. From germline, CDR1 is SEHNR and CDR2 FQNEAQ (reference sequence). DNA of the CDR3: TGTGCCAGCGCCCGGGAGGTAGCGGGAGCCTACGAGCAGTACTTC. It translates to CASAREVAGAYEQYF.

V and J are TRBV2 and TRBJ2-2, with D perhaps matching TRBD2 (6 bases). The CDR3 is 14 residues long. Looked up from germline, CDR1 is SNHLY and CDR2 is FYNNEI. The V end lost 4 bases, the J end lost 4 bases, and 10 bases lay between the germline ends. In DNA, the CDR3 is TGTGCCAGCAGTGGACGGGACTCCACCGGGGAGCTGTTTTTT. It encodes CASSGRDSTGELFF.

This clone was detected only a few times. This rearrangement joins TRBV7-2 to TRBJ2-7; 9 nucleotides line up with TRBD2. The length of the CDR3 is 15 residues. The V and J ends lost 2 bases and 3 bases, in that order; junction bases with no gene match: 5. Germline V gene lookup returns CDR1 SGHTA and CDR2 FQGNSA. The chain's CDR3 is CASSLNSGGYYEQYF. The DNA of the CDR3 is TGTGCCAGCAGCTTAAATAGCGGGGGATACTACGAGCAGTACTTC.

Points on this clone: This same CDR3 is encoded by further DNA sequences in the sample. The chain joins TRBV5-1 to TRBJ1-5; D remains ambiguous. V was clipped by 2 bases and J by 2 bases, with 5 bases between them. This CDR3 region has 13 residues. Germline V gene sequence: CDR1 SGHRS, CDR2 YFSETQ. In DNA form, the CDR3 reads TGCGCCAGCAGCTTCCAGGGCAATCAGCCCCAGCATTTT. Translation gives CASSFQGNQPQHF.

Only a few counts were recorded for this clone. The V gene is TRBV15, the J gene TRBJ1-3; the D gene is possibly TRBD1 (6 bases). V was pared by 3 bases and J by 2 bases, with 11 bases between. CDR1 LNHNV and CDR2 YYDKDF come from the germline V gene (reference sequence). The CDR3 is 15 residues long. CDR3 protein: CATSRAGATGNTIYF. The CDR3 region has the DNA TGTGCCACCAGCAGGGCAGGGGCAACTGGAAACACCATATATTTT.

The CDR3 loop reads CASSQGGGGLYEQYF. CDR3 DNA sequence: TGTGCCAGCAGCCAAGGGGGAGGGGGGCTCTACGAGCAGTACTTC. The chain joins TRBV4-2 to TRBJ2-7, with a possible D match to TRBD2 (7 bases). V lost 1 base, J lost 3 bases, and 13 bases lay in between. The CDR3 has 15 residues. CDR1 is LGHNA, CDR2 YNFKEQ, per germline.

This clone was observed a handful of times. This chain links TRBV15 with TRBJ2-1; D ambiguous. Germline assignment: CDR1 LNHNV and CDR2 YYDKDF (reference sequence). Trimming removed 2 bases from V and 0 bases from J, with 2 bases in between. The CDR3 extends over 13 amino acids. The CDR3 spells CATSRLSYNEQFF. DNA for the CDR3: TGTGCCACCAGCAGACTCTCCTACAATGAGCAGTTCTTC.

This chain uses TRBV25-1 with TRBJ2-3, with D possibly matching TRBD2 (6 bases). Germline values: CDR1 MGHDK, CDR2 SYGVNS. The CDR3 length is 14 residues. Trimming removed 5 bases from V and 2 bases from J, with 11 bases in between. CDR3 nucleotide sequence: TGTGCCAGCAGTAATAGCGGAAACACAGATACGCAGTATTTT. Amino acids: CASSNSGNTDTQYF.

V and J are TRBV30 and TRBJ2-1, with TRBD2 identical over 11 bases. Germline-derived CDR1 and CDR2 are GTSNPN and SVGIG (reference sequence). The CDR3 totals 17 residues. V lost 2 bases to trimming and J lost 3 bases; unmatched junction nucleotides: 9. The CDR3 DNA reads TGTGCCTGGAGTCCTTCCCTACTAGCGGGAGTCTACAATGAGCAGTTCTTC. Protein: CAWSPSLLAGVYNEQFF.

In this sample, this clone turned up a few times. This sequence joins TRBV7-2 and TRBJ2-5; a possible D gene is TRBD2 (6 bases). The CDR3 is made up of 14 amino acids. The germline V gene encodes CDR1 SGHTA and CDR2 FQGNSA. Trimming shortened V by 4 bases and J by 5 bases, and 14 bases separated the two germline ends. CDR3 loop: CASSSGTPQETQYF. DNA of the CDR3: TGTGCCAGCAGCTCAGGGACTCCCCAGGAGACCCAGTACTTC.

The sample holds a few counts of this clone. The chain carries TRBV29-1 and TRBJ2-1; 9 bases line up with TRBD2. Trimming at V came to 6 bases and at J to 4 bases, leaving 13 bases not matched to a gene. The CDR3 spans 16 residues. CDR1 is SQVTM and CDR2 is ANQGSEA in the germline V gene. DNA for the CDR3: TGCAGCGTGGCCCTAGGGGATAGCGGGGGATACAATGAGCAGTTCTTC. This sequence encodes CSVALGDSGGYNEQFF.

This clone was counted a few times. The chain carries TRBV11-2 and TRBJ2-2; TRBD2 matches 8 bases. The length of the CDR3 is 15 residues. J lost 7 bases, V lost 6 bases, and 10 bases had no gene match. The germline gives CDR1 SGHAT, CDR2 FQNNGV. The CDR3, as DNA: TGTGCCAGCAGGCAGATAGCGGGATTCAACGGGGAGCTGTTTTTT. Translated, it gives CASRQIAGFNGELFF.